Listed below are T cell receptor beta chains from one sample, sequenced in a study of blood T cell repertoires in COVID-19. Data came from immunoSEQ multiplex PCR; TCRdb stores just in-frame clones and leaves some out. The sample yields fewer than 350,000 clones, around 81% seen once. The specimen sequenced was peripheral blood. The receptors shown here come from a woman aged 45-60 years with active or convalescent COVID-19. The CDR3 runs from the conserved cysteine through the conserved F or W. Each record gives: V gene, J gene, clone size, CDR3 length, D gene, CDR3 protein, CDR3 DNA. A D gene is named only where the DNA matches it firmly. The size of a clone is reported for some rows only, either as once, few or many, or as a class for expanded clones.

v_gene: TRBV18
j_gene: TRBJ1-5
abundance: NA
len: 15
d_gene: NA
CDR3aa: CASSQREGRGQPQHF
CDR3nt: TGTGCCAGCTCACAACGTGAGGGGAGGGGACAGCCCCAGCATTTT

v_gene: TRBV28
j_gene: TRBJ1-1
abundance: NA
len: 15
d_gene: TRBD1
CDR3aa: CASHRGGLMNTEAFF
CDR3nt: TGTGCCAGCCACAGGGGTGGCCTCATGAACACTGAAGCTTTCTTT

v_gene: TRBV7-3
j_gene: TRBJ2-1
abundance: NA
len: 13
d_gene: NA
CDR3aa: CASSSRPSVEQFF
CDR3nt: TGTGCCAGCAGCTCTAGACCTTCAGTGGAGCAGTTCTTC

v_gene: TRBV6-1
j_gene: TRBJ1-3
abundance: NA
len: 16
d_gene: NA
CDR3aa: CASSAFRSSSGNTIYF
CDR3nt: TGTGCCAGCAGTGCTTTCCGATCCAGCTCTGGAAACACCATATATTTT

v_gene: TRBV27
j_gene: TRBJ1-2
abundance: NA
len: 13
d_gene: TRBD1
CDR3aa: CASKLSGGWGYTF
CDR3nt: TGTGCCAGCAAACTATCAGGGGGCTGGGGCTACACCTTC

v_gene: TRBV19
j_gene: TRBJ2-2
abundance: NA
len: 13
d_gene: NA
CDR3aa: CASSMRVVGELFF
CDR3nt: TGTGCCAGTAGTATGAGGGTGGTCGGGGAGCTGTTTTTT

v_gene: TRBV27
j_gene: TRBJ2-3
abundance: NA
len: 15
d_gene: NA
CDR3aa: CASSPRNLGTDTQYF
CDR3nt: TGTGCCAGCAGCCCACGAAACTTGGGCACAGATACGCAGTATTTT

v_gene: TRBV5-1
j_gene: TRBJ2-7
abundance: NA
len: 19
d_gene: TRBD1
CDR3aa: CASSLPQYRDSKGSYEQYF
CDR3nt: TGCGCCAGCAGCTTGCCCCAGTACCGGGACAGTAAAGGATCCTACGAGCAGTACTTC

v_gene: TRBV4-1
j_gene: TRBJ1-2
abundance: NA
len: 18
d_gene: TRBD1
CDR3aa: CASSQDSYRGPYLGGYTF
CDR3nt: TGCGCCAGCAGCCAAGATTCGTACAGGGGGCCCTATTTGGGTGGCTACACCTTC

v_gene: TRBV11-3
j_gene: TRBJ2-1
abundance: NA
len: 14
d_gene: TRBD2
CDR3aa: CASSSREKGNEQFF
CDR3nt: TGTGCCAGCAGCTCGCGGGAGAAGGGCAATGAGCAGTTCTTC

v_gene: TRBV10-3
j_gene: TRBJ1-2
abundance: NA
len: 12
d_gene: TRBD1
CDR3aa: CAIGTGSGGYTF
CDR3nt: TGTGCCATCGGGACAGGGTCAGGTGGCTACACCTTC

v_gene: TRBV9
j_gene: TRBJ2-2
abundance: NA
len: 18
d_gene: TRBD2
CDR3aa: CASSPGGLAGANTGELFF
CDR3nt: TGTGCCAGCAGCCCAGGGGGACTAGCGGGCGCGAACACCGGGGAGCTGTTTTTT

v_gene: TRBV6-5
j_gene: TRBJ2-5
abundance: NA
len: 10
d_gene: NA
CDR3aa: CATGVETQYF
CDR3nt: TGTGCCACCGGGGTGGAGACCCAGTACTTC

v_gene: TRBV6-2/TRBV6-3
j_gene: TRBJ2-7
abundance: NA
len: 16
d_gene: TRBD1
CDR3aa: CASSLLEIRTGKEQYF
CDR3nt: TGTGCCAGCAGTCTTCTCGAAATCCGGACAGGGAAAGAGCAGTACTTC

v_gene: TRBV5-4
j_gene: TRBJ2-3
abundance: NA
len: 12
d_gene: NA
CDR3aa: CASSPRADTQYF
CDR3nt: TGTGCCAGCAGCCCCAGGGCTGATACGCAGTATTTT

v_gene: TRBV29-1
j_gene: TRBJ1-2
abundance: NA
len: 12
d_gene: NA
CDR3aa: CSVVVANYGYTF
CDR3nt: TGCAGCGTTGTCGTGGCAAACTATGGCTACACCTTC

v_gene: TRBV10-2
j_gene: TRBJ2-1
abundance: NA
len: 15
d_gene: NA
CDR3aa: CASSDRASSYNEQFF
CDR3nt: TGCGCCAGCAGTGACAGGGCCTCTTCCTACAATGAGCAGTTCTTC

v_gene: TRBV11-2
j_gene: TRBJ2-7
abundance: NA
len: 13
d_gene: TRBD2
CDR3aa: CASSGGSSYEQYF
CDR3nt: TGTGCCAGCTCCGGGGGGAGCTCCTACGAGCAGTACTTC

v_gene: TRBV5-6
j_gene: TRBJ1-1
abundance: NA
len: 14
d_gene: NA
CDR3aa: CASSSTVMNTEAFF
CDR3nt: TGTGCCAGCAGCTCGACAGTTATGAACACTGAAGCTTTCTTT

v_gene: TRBV29-1
j_gene: TRBJ2-5
abundance: few
len: 14
d_gene: NA
CDR3aa: CSVGTYPLQETQYF
CDR3nt: TGCAGCGTGGGGACATACCCCCTCCAAGAGACCCAGTACTTC

v_gene: TRBV19
j_gene: TRBJ1-6
abundance: NA
len: 15
d_gene: TRBD1
CDR3aa: CASSTRGQLNSPLHF
CDR3nt: TGTGCCAGTAGTACGCGGGGACAGCTCAATTCACCCCTCCACTTT

v_gene: TRBV7-2
j_gene: TRBJ2-5
abundance: few
len: 14
d_gene: NA
CDR3aa: CASGRQGGLETQYF
CDR3nt: TGTGCCAGCGGGAGACAGGGAGGTTTAGAGACCCAGTACTTC

v_gene: TRBV4-1
j_gene: TRBJ2-3
abundance: NA
len: 15
d_gene: TRBD2
CDR3aa: CASSQEAGVVDTQYF
CDR3nt: TGCGCCAGCAGCCAAGAAGCGGGAGTCGTAGATACGCAGTATTTT

v_gene: TRBV5-1
j_gene: TRBJ1-1
abundance: NA
len: 15
d_gene: TRBD1
CDR3aa: CASSSQGAGNTEAFF
CDR3nt: TGCGCCAGCAGCTCACAGGGGGCGGGGAACACTGAAGCTTTCTTT

v_gene: TRBV5-1
j_gene: TRBJ2-7
abundance: once
len: 15
d_gene: NA
CDR3aa: CASSWRADAFFEQYF
CDR3nt: TGCGCCAGCAGCTGGAGAGCGGACGCGTTCTTCGAGCAGTACTTC

v_gene: TRBV5-1
j_gene: TRBJ2-7
abundance: NA
len: 15
d_gene: NA
CDR3aa: CASGESGQYHYEQYF
CDR3nt: TGCGCCAGCGGTGAAAGCGGGCAATACCACTACGAGCAGTACTTC

v_gene: TRBV9
j_gene: TRBJ2-3
abundance: NA
len: 15
d_gene: NA
CDR3aa: CASSRGGRSTDTQYF
CDR3nt: TGTGCCAGCAGCCGAGGAGGGAGGAGCACAGATACGCAGTATTTT

v_gene: TRBV10-3
j_gene: TRBJ2-7
abundance: NA
len: 13
d_gene: NA
CDR3aa: CAISAGNYYEQYF
CDR3nt: TGTGCCATCAGCGCCGGGAATTACTACGAGCAGTACTTC

v_gene: TRBV10-1
j_gene: TRBJ1-4
abundance: NA
len: 10
d_gene: NA
CDR3aa: CAIANEKLFF
CDR3nt: TGCGCCATAGCTAATGAAAAACTGTTTTTT

v_gene: TRBV5-1
j_gene: TRBJ2-7
abundance: NA
len: 16
d_gene: NA
CDR3aa: CASSRHLEKSSYEQYF
CDR3nt: TGCGCCAGCAGCCGACACCTTGAGAAGTCGAGCTACGAGCAGTACTTC

v_gene: TRBV5-1
j_gene: TRBJ1-4
abundance: NA
len: 16
d_gene: TRBD1
CDR3aa: CASSVGQGALGEKLFF
CDR3nt: TGCGCCAGCAGCGTGGGACAGGGGGCGCTTGGGGAAAAACTGTTTTTT

v_gene: TRBV7-3
j_gene: TRBJ2-1
abundance: NA
len: 15
d_gene: TRBD2
CDR3aa: CASSIAGGSRNEQFF
CDR3nt: TGTGCCAGCAGTATAGCGGGAGGGTCTCGCAATGAGCAGTTCTTC

v_gene: TRBV5-1
j_gene: TRBJ2-7
abundance: NA
len: 16
d_gene: TRBD1
CDR3aa: CASSLDGQGFSYEQYF
CDR3nt: TGCGCCAGCAGCTTGGATGGACAGGGGTTCTCGTACGAGCAGTACTTC

v_gene: TRBV5-1
j_gene: TRBJ2-7
abundance: few
len: 15
d_gene: TRBD1
CDR3aa: CASSLGTGGAGEQYF
CDR3nt: TGCGCCAGCAGCTTGGGGACAGGGGGCGCGGGGGAGCAGTACTTC

v_gene: TRBV27
j_gene: TRBJ1-2
abundance: NA
len: 14
d_gene: TRBD1
CDR3aa: CASSSQGLDYGYTF
CDR3nt: TGTGCCAGCAGTTCACAGGGGTTGGACTATGGCTACACCTTC

v_gene: TRBV14
j_gene: TRBJ1-4
abundance: NA
len: 15
d_gene: NA
CDR3aa: CASSGIRGTNEKLFF
CDR3nt: TGTGCCAGCAGCGGCATCAGGGGAACTAATGAAAAACTGTTTTTT

v_gene: TRBV5-5
j_gene: TRBJ2-1
abundance: NA
len: 18
d_gene: TRBD2
CDR3aa: CASSTRGWAGGSTDEQFF
CDR3nt: TGTGCCAGCAGCACCCGGGGCTGGGCGGGAGGATCCACCGATGAGCAGTTCTTC

v_gene: TRBV7-9
j_gene: TRBJ1-5
abundance: NA
len: 15
d_gene: TRBD1
CDR3aa: CASSSGQGLGQPQHF
CDR3nt: TGTGCCAGCAGCTCCGGACAGGGGTTGGGTCAGCCCCAGCATTTT

v_gene: TRBV9
j_gene: TRBJ2-7
abundance: NA
len: 18
d_gene: NA
CDR3aa: CASSVDSSSAHLSYEQYF
CDR3nt: TGTGCCAGCAGCGTAGACTCGTCTAGCGCGCACCTCTCCTACGAGCAGTACTTC

v_gene: TRBV2
j_gene: TRBJ2-7
abundance: NA
len: 20
d_gene: TRBD2
CDR3aa: CASSDLDTAGGFFGVYEQYF
CDR3nt: TGTGCCAGCAGTGACCTTGACACGGCGGGAGGGTTCTTCGGGGTCTACGAGCAGTACTTC

v_gene: TRBV6-2/TRBV6-3
j_gene: TRBJ2-1
abundance: NA
len: 12
d_gene: TRBD1
CDR3aa: CASSSRDRGEFF
CDR3nt: TGTGCCAGCAGTTCCCGGGACAGGGGGGAGTTCTTC

v_gene: TRBV9
j_gene: TRBJ2-3
abundance: NA
len: 21
d_gene: TRBD2
CDR3aa: CASSAHYSGRRGSTSTDTQYF
CDR3nt: TGTGCCAGCAGCGCCCACTATAGCGGGAGGAGAGGCTCTACTAGCACAGATACGCAGTATTTT